This T cell receptor (beta chain) was found in a study of control samples from healthy donors and cancer patients (dated by TCRdb to the early 2020s). Library preparation was by the immunoSEQ multiplex PCR assay. Sourced from immuneACCESS, this table was stored by TCRdb with only in-frame sequences that have V and J called. A share of the clones is absent; for the studies checked, an unresolved V gene accounts for under half, and the remainder has no known explanation. The sample table contains about 120,000 clones; only one count was recorded for 89% of them. The top ten clones comprise less than 40% of the sample. CDR1 and CDR2, looked up from the germline V gene (reference sequence), are LNHDA and SQIVND. The CDR3 runs 11 amino acids, cysteine and phenylalanine included. The only DNA kept is the CDR3, 33 bases in frame from the first base. Trimming costs V 5 bases and J 7 bases, and their ends lie 8 bases apart.

A word on this clone: There is no known antigen for this receptor. Base qualities are not at hand, and no much larger clone is one base apart.

This TCR derives from a man in his fifties or sixties in good health. The sequenced material came from blood. The chain links TRBV19 with TRBJ1-1, with the D gene not confidently named. In nucleotide form, the sequence is TGTGCCAGTAGTCGTCAAGGTGAAGCTTTCTTT. The translation is CASSRQGEAFF.